This TCR beta chain was found in a study of blood T cells in healthy people across ages. Study-wide results and caveats: Long-lived donors exceeded aged donors in naive CD4+ cells and diversity.

As for this clonotype: Antigen: not known.

Then a second PCR, running about 7 to 11 cycles, was carried out with a sample-barcoded 5' primer and a J-beta primer mix. A template-switch adaptor containing 12 random nucleotides labeled each cDNA molecule. TCRdb re-called the 5' RACE reads through MiXCR, storing one row per CDR3 protein. The profile covers about 630,000 distinct CDR3 sequences, with approximately 21% appearing a single time and roughly 3.6% taken by the ten largest. The extraction recovered at least 6 micrograms of total RNA per sample. Germline CDR1 and CDR2: SGHRS and YFSETQ. V dropped 4 bases and J dropped 6; count of bases not matched to a gene: 7. This CDR3 is 15 amino acids long.

This sequence originates from a man between 65 and 80 years old in good health. Sequencing was performed on blood. The chain combines TRBV5-1 with TRBJ2-1; 10 bases align to TRBD2. As DNA, the CDR3 is TGCGCCAGCAGCCCTAGCGGGAGCCAAGGCAATGAGCAGTTCTTC. This sequence encodes CASSPSGSQGNEQFF. Looking up the rest from reference TRBV5-1 and TRBJ2-1 gives the full variable domain: KAGVTQTPRYLIKTRGQQVTLSCSPISGHRSVSWYQQTPGQGLQFLFEYFSETQRNKGNFPGRFSGRQFSNSRSEMNVSTLELGDSALYLCASSPSGSQGNEQFFGPGTRLTVL.